This is a list of T cell receptor beta chains from one sample in a study of cytomegalovirus exposure and HLA in healthy donors. Assay: immunoSEQ multiplex PCR; the TCRdb copy retains only in-frame clones and omits some. The sample includes 130,000 to 150,000 clones, roughly 80% seen only once; the top ten take around 7.1%. Material for sequencing was PBMCs. The receptors were sampled from a woman aged 35 to 49 in good health and CMV-seropositive. The CDR3 runs from the conserved cysteine through the conserved F or W. A D gene is named only where the DNA matches it firmly. A row's size may be missing; if present it is once, few, many or a size class.

TRBD1 | TRBJ1-1 | - | TRBV27 | TGTGCCAGCTACAGGGGCAGTAACACTGAAGCTTTCTTT | CASYRGSNTEAFF
TRBD1 | TRBJ1-5 | - | TRBV6-1 | TGTGCCAGCAGGGACAGGAGTCAGCCCCAGCATTTT | CASRDRSQPQHF
TRBD1 | TRBJ2-2 | - | TRBV9 | TGTGCCAGCAGGGGAAGGACAGGGGTTCCCGGGGAGCTGTTTTTT | CASRGRTGVPGELFF
- | TRBJ1-5 | - | TRBV28 | TGTGCCAGCCGGAGGGGGGGTAATCAGCCCCAGCATTTT | CASRRGGNQPQHF
TRBD1 | TRBJ2-2 | - | TRBV19 | TGTGCCAGTACCCTGGGCAGGGGGCCCACCGGGGAGCTGTTTTTT | CASTLGRGPTGELFF
TRBD1 | TRBJ2-2 | - | TRBV9 | TGTGCCAGCAGCCCAGGACAGGGGGCCACCGGGGAGCTGTTTTTT | CASSPGQGATGELFF
TRBD1 | TRBJ1-2 | - | TRBV28 | TGTGCCAGCAGCCGACAGGGGGTCTATGGCTACACCTTC | CASSRQGVYGYTF
- | TRBJ1-1 | - | TRBV11-2 | TGTGCCAGCAGCCCAACCCTGGGCGTGAGATTGGACACTGAAGCTTTCTTT | CASSPTLGVRLDTEAFF
TRBD1 | TRBJ2-6 | - | TRBV4-1 | TGCGCCAGCAGACAGGGGGCGGCGGGGGCCAACGTCCTGACTTTC | CASRQGAAGANVLTF
- | TRBJ1-1 | - | TRBV10-3 | TGTGCCATCTCAGGCCTCAGAGATGAAGCTTTCTTT | CAISGLRDEAFF
- | TRBJ2-3 | - | TRBV18 | TGTGCCAGCTCACCCAGTGTAGTGAGCGTGGCAGATACGCAGTATTTT | CASSPSVVSVADTQYF
- | TRBJ1-5 | - | TRBV30 | TGTGCCTGGCAGGGGTTGGCTCAGCCCCAGCATTTT | CAWQGLAQPQHF
- | TRBJ2-5 | - | TRBV20-1 | TGCAGTGCTAGAGAATGGCAGACCCAGTACTTC | CSAREWQTQYF
- | TRBJ1-5 | few | TRBV7-2 | TGTGCCAGCAGCCCGCTAGTTACAGGCGGTCAGCCCCAGCATTTT | CASSPLVTGGQPQHF
TRBD2 | TRBJ2-1 | - | TRBV11-2 | TGTGCCAGCAGCCCTAGCGGGGGGGAGGGTGAGCAGTTCTTC | CASSPSGGEGEQFF
TRBD1 | TRBJ2-7 | - | TRBV5-1 | TGCGCCAGCAGCTCCGGACAGGGGCCCTACGAGCAGTACTTC | CASSSGQGPYEQYF
- | TRBJ1-3 | - | TRBV7-9 | TGTGCCAGCAGCCCTAACCGACAGAAAGCGTCTGGAAACACCATATATTTT | CASSPNRQKASGNTIYF
TRBD2 | TRBJ2-5 | - | TRBV18 | TGTGCCAGCTCACCACAACTAGCGGGGGGAAAAGAGACCCAGTACTTC | CASSPQLAGGKETQYF
TRBD2 | TRBJ2-3 | - | TRBV28 | TGTGCCAGCAGTTTCTTGACTAGCGGGGGGGCGAGCACAGATACGCAGTATTTT | CASSFLTSGGASTDTQYF
TRBD1 | TRBJ1-6 | few | TRBV29-1 | TGCAGCGTTGATCCCGGGACAGGGGATTCGCCCCTCCACTTT | CSVDPGTGDSPLHF
TRBD1 | TRBJ2-3 | - | TRBV29-1 | TGCAGCGTCGTACAGGGGACAGATACGCAGTATTTT | CSVVQGTDTQYF
- | TRBJ1-4 | few | TRBV10-3 | TGTGCCATCAGTGAGTCGCGGGTTTCAACTAATGAAAAACTGTTTTTT | CAISESRVSTNEKLFF
- | TRBJ1-5 | few | TRBV19 | TGTGCCAGTAGTCCCTCACGGAGCAGTACTCAGCCCCAGCATTTT | CASSPSRSSTQPQHF
- | TRBJ1-5 | - | TRBV4-1 | TGCGCCAGCAGCCCCCAGGCGAGAGGCAATCAGCCCCAGCATTTT | CASSPQARGNQPQHF
TRBD1 | TRBJ2-1 | - | TRBV7-6 | TGTGCCAGCAGCTCAGGACAGGGGGCAAGGGAGCAGTTCTTC | CASSSGQGAREQFF